These 27 T cell receptor beta chains originate from one sample sequenced in a study of early T cells in non-severe SARS-CoV-2 infection. Each CDR3 protein is one row after TCRdb ran MiXCR on the 5' RACE reads. The sample shows 50,000 to 60,000 distinct CDR3 sequences, about an eighth of them seen only once. The material sequenced was whole blood. The receptors come from an adult who was a healthcare worker with PCR-confirmed SARS-CoV-2 infection or an uninfected control (not recorded which).

The chain recombines TRBV11-2 with TRBJ2-5; unclear D gene. Trimming shortened V by 5 bases and J by 5 bases, and 12 bases separated the two germline ends. The germline CDR1 and CDR2 sequences are SGHAT and FQNNGV. The CDR3 consists of 13 residues. The CDR3 coding sequence is TGTGCCAGCAGCCCTAATCCGTATGAGACCCAGTACTTC. As protein: CASSPNPYETQYF.

Comments on this clonotype: This may be a read error, as it is one base from a much larger clone. The chain recombines TRBV18 with TRBJ2-7; D is possibly TRBD1 (6 bases). CDR1 is KGHSH, CDR2 LQKENI, per germline. The germline V and J ends were trimmed by 5 bases and 7 bases, with 18 bases remaining between them. This CDR3 region has 14 residues. The chain's CDR3 is CASSSLSEGEEQYF. The CDR3 region has the DNA TGTGCCAGCTCATCACTCTCAGAGGGGGAAGAGCAGTACTTC.

A few counts support this clonotype. The CDR3 nucleotides read TGCAGTGTCTCAGGGAATGGGGAGACCCAGTACTTC. Translated: CSVSGNGETQYF. The rearrangement uses TRBV20-1 and TRBJ2-5; D possibly corresponds to TRBD1 (5 bases). The V gene's germline CDR1 is DFQATT and CDR2 SNEGSKA (reference sequence). The V end was cut by 7 bases, the J end by 5 bases, with 14 bases between. This CDR3 contains 12 residues.

This chain joins TRBV4-3 and TRBJ2-7; maybe TRBD1 (6 bases). The germline gives CDR1 LGHNA, CDR2 YSLEER. CDR3 length: 12 amino acids. V lost 4 bases and J 6 bases, leaving 10 bases between the germline ends. The CDR3 reads CASSLTGSEQYF. CDR3 DNA sequence: TGCGCCAGCAGCCTAACAGGGAGCGAGCAGTACTTC.

The V call is TRBV9, the J call TRBJ2-1; TRBD2 aligns across 8 bases. Germline V gene lookup returns CDR1 SGDLS and CDR2 YYNGEE. The V and J ends lost 6 bases and 2 bases, in that order; junction bases with no gene match: 7. The CDR3 is 15 amino acids. The CDR3 sequence: CASNNEGLAYNEQFF. The CDR3 region has the DNA TGTGCCAGCAACAACGAGGGACTAGCCTACAATGAGCAGTTCTTC.

This clonotype was counted between two and nine times. J is TRBJ2-2 and V is TRBV7-7; D gene ambiguous. CDR3 length: 11 residues. Germline V gene lookup returns CDR1 SSHAT and CDR2 FNYEAQ (reference sequence). DNA of the CDR3: TGTGCTATAGGGTTTACCGGGGAGCTGTTTTTT. This codes for CAIGFTGELFF.

The chain recombines TRBV2 with TRBJ2-1, with 9 bases aligning to TRBD1. The germline CDR1 and CDR2 sequences are SNHLY and FYNNEI. Trimming cost V 6 bases and J 1 base; bases outside gene matches: 1. This CDR3 is built from 14 residues. CDR3 protein: CASSGTGSYNEQFF. The CDR3, as DNA: TGTGCCAGCAGCGGGACAGGGTCCTACAATGAGCAGTTCTTC.

This clonotype was seen a handful of times. The V call is TRBV5-5, the J call TRBJ2-5; 9 bases match TRBD1. After removal of 2 bases from V and 5 bases from J, the junction contained 7 bases not matched to a gene. Germline-derived CDR1 and CDR2 are SGHKS and YYEKEE (reference sequence). The CDR3 spans 15 residues. DNA for the CDR3: TGTGCCAGCAGCTTAGGGGACAGGGCGGTGGAGACCCAGTACTTC. This sequence encodes CASSLGDRAVETQYF.

V is TRBV7-9 and J is TRBJ2-4; no clear D. The CDR3 runs to 15 residues. The germline V and J ends were trimmed by 2 bases and 2 bases, with 10 bases remaining between them. Germline assignment: CDR1 SEHNR and CDR2 FQNEAQ (reference sequence). The CDR3 DNA sequence: TGTGCCAGCAGCTTATCGAGCTCCCCCAAAAACATTCAGTACTTC. It yields the protein CASSLSSSPKNIQYF.

A few counts support this clonotype. The chain has TRBV21-1 and TRBJ2-5; the table's D gene call, TRBD2, was not cross checked with the DNA. TRBV21-1 is noted as a pseudogene. The CDR3 is 20 residues long. The CDR3 region is CASSNTPRRTSREEMETQYF. The CDR3 nucleotides are TGTGCCAGCAGCAACACTCCTCGGAGGACTAGCCGAGAGGAGATGGAGACCCAGTACTTC.

This clonotype was counted ten times or more. The gene calls are TRBV11-2 and TRBJ2-1; 10 bases line up with TRBD1. CDR3 length equals 13 residues. Trimming cost V 3 bases and J 8 bases; bases outside gene matches: 1. The germline gives CDR1 SGHAT, CDR2 FQNNGV. The CDR3 sequence is CASSLDRGDEQFF. CDR3 DNA sequence: TGTGCCAGCAGCTTGGACAGGGGGGATGAGCAGTTCTTC.

This clonotype was seen repeatedly, ten times or more. The chain recombines TRBV29-1 with TRBJ2-7, with 12 bases lining up with TRBD1. The CDR3 loop spans 13 amino acids. Per germline, CDR1 SQVTM and CDR2 ANQGSEA. The J segment lost 6 bases and the V segment lost 6 bases, leaving 6 bases of the junction unmatched. The CDR3 region has the DNA TGCAGCGTGGGACAGGGGGCCTATAGCGAGCAGTACTTC. This codes for CSVGQGAYSEQYF.

About this clonotype itself: At one end the junction does not follow the germline gene, possibly because of a read error. V and J are TRBV6-2 or TRBV6-3 and TRBJ2-7; 10 positions agree with TRBD2. The germline gives CDR1 MNHEY, CDR2 SVGEGT. The CDR3 covers 14 residues. CDR3 sequence: CVSRIAGGSGEQYF. For the CDR3, the DNA is TGTGTCAGCAGGATAGCGGGGGGTTCCGGCGAGCAGTACTTC.

The chain has TRBV12-3 or TRBV12-4 and TRBJ1-4; weak D call: TRBD1 (5 bases). This CDR3 contains 13 residues. V lost 9 bases and J lost 7, with 15 bases in between. The CDR3 reads CASLKGVGEKLFF. The CDR3 DNA sequence: TGTGCCAGTCTAAAAGGGGTCGGTGAAAAACTGTTTTTT.

This clonotype was seen many times. This sequence joins TRBV24-1 and TRBJ2-3, with D perhaps TRBD2 (7 bases). Germline V lookup: CDR1 KGHDR, CDR2 SFDVKD. The CDR3 has 16 residues. V was shortened by 3 bases and J by 5 bases, with 17 bases between the two germline ends. CDR3 DNA: TGTGCCACCAGTGATCGTCGGGGGGCAGGGGAAGATACGCAGTATTTT. Amino acid sequence: CATSDRRGAGEDTQYF.

This clonotype was observed at least ten times. The chain joins TRBV6-5 to TRBJ2-3; 10 positions match TRBD2. V was clipped by 8 bases and J by 0 bases; unmatched bases: 8. CDR3 length: 16 amino acids. Germline values: CDR1 MNHEY, CDR2 SVGAGI. The CDR3 nucleotides are TGTGCCAGCTCGACTAGCGGGCGCGCTAGCACAGATACGCAGTATTTT. Translating gives CASSTSGRASTDTQYF.

This clonotype has at least ten counts. V and J are TRBV7-8 and TRBJ2-7; possibly TRBD2 for D (6 bases). V gave up 5 bases and J gave up 7 bases, with 15 bases separating them. The CDR3 has 13 amino acids. Germline V CDR1 and CDR2: SGHVS, FQNEAQ. For the CDR3, the DNA is TGTGCCAGCAGCCTCGGAGGGGTTTCAGAGCAGTACTTC. It translates to CASSLGGVSEQYF.

For this clonotype: Given a much more abundant clone one base away, this may be a read error. CDR3 region: CASCVGTGVSPLHF. CDR3 coding DNA: TGTGCCAGCTGCGTAGGGACAGGGGTATCACCCCTCCACTTT. This sequence joins TRBV9 and TRBJ1-6, with 10 positions matching TRBD1. Germline CDR1 reads SGDLS; CDR2 reads YYNGEE. The CDR3 has 14 residues.

The chain joins TRBV23-1 to TRBJ2-2; no firm D call. TRBV23-1 is designated an ORF whose function remains uncertain. V dropped 10 bases and J dropped 6 bases, with 6 bases sitting between them. CDR3 length equals 10 residues. CDR3 nucleotides: TGCGCCACCCTAGCCGGGGAGCTGTTTTTT. It encodes CATLAGELFF.

A word on this clonotype: This sequence may be a read error, since a much larger clone differs from it by one base. The chain is built from TRBV6-1 and TRBJ2-7, with 9 bases matching TRBD2. In germline, CDR1 is MNHNS, CDR2 SASEGT. This CDR3 is built from 16 residues. The CDR3: CASGEAGLAKVYEQYF. In DNA, the CDR3 is TGTGCCAGCGGTGAAGCCGGACTAGCGAAAGTGTACGAGCAGTACTTC.

The table lists this clonotype with many counts. The gene calls are TRBV5-1 and TRBJ2-1, with 11 bases identical to TRBD2. The CDR3 extends over 14 amino acids. V dropped 4 bases and J dropped 8; count of bases not matched to a gene: 5. Looked up from germline, CDR1 is SGHRS and CDR2 is YFSETQ. The CDR3 DNA is TGCGCCAGCAGCCTAGCGGGGGGCGCGGATGAGCAGTTCTTC. This sequence encodes CASSLAGGADEQFF.

The table lists this clonotype with many counts. V gene TRBV7-2 combines with J gene TRBJ2-1, with TRBD1 identical over 8 bases. This CDR3 contains 13 residues. Trimming at V came to 5 bases and at J to 10 bases, leaving 7 bases not matched to a gene. Germline V gene sequence: CDR1 SGHTA, CDR2 FQGNSA. The CDR3 loop is CASSLSRDREQFF. The CDR3 DNA follows: TGTGCCAGCAGCCTAAGCCGGGACAGGGAGCAGTTCTTC.

This clonotype was found a few times. V and J are TRBV12-3 or TRBV12-4 and TRBJ2-5; a possible D gene is TRBD2 (6 bases). With 1 base removed from V and 0 bases from J, the gap between germline ends came to 12 bases. CDR3 length: 16 amino acids. CDR3 protein: CASSLVGGQNQETQYF. DNA for the CDR3: TGTGCCAGCAGTTTAGTCGGAGGGCAAAACCAAGAGACCCAGTACTTC.

This clonotype was seen only a few times. The rearrangement uses TRBV20-1 and TRBJ2-2; D unresolved. V dropped 4 bases and J dropped 2 bases, with 8 bases sitting between them. CDR1 is DFQATT and CDR2 is SNEGSKA in the germline V gene (reference sequence). CDR3 length equals 13 residues. CDR3 bases: TGCAGTGCTACTCAACAAAACACCGGGGAGCTGTTTTTT. Amino acids: CSATQQNTGELFF.

This clonotype was recorded a few times. V usage is TRBV20-1 and J usage is TRBJ2-1, with 10 positions matching TRBD2. Germline values: CDR1 DFQATT, CDR2 SNEGSKA (reference sequence). The CDR3 runs 17 residues. J lost 1 base, V lost 1 base, and 7 bases had no gene match. The CDR3 DNA is TGCAGTGCTAGAGTTTCTAGCGGGGGCCCTTCCTACAATGAGCAGTTCTTC. It translates to CSARVSSGGPSYNEQFF.

This chain uses TRBV7-9 with TRBJ2-7; D call uncertain. The germline gives CDR1 SEHNR, CDR2 FQNEAQ (reference sequence). This CDR3 has 13 amino acids. V was pared by 0 bases and J by 4 bases, with 7 bases between. The CDR3 sequence is CASSLALGYEQYF. The CDR3 DNA follows: TGTGCCAGCAGCTTAGCCCTTGGGTACGAGCAGTACTTC.

This clonotype was counted ten times or more. V and J are TRBV10-3 and TRBJ2-3; 9 bases fit TRBD1. V dropped 5 bases and J dropped 4; count of bases not matched to a gene: 7. The CDR3 is 15 residues long. Looked up from germline, CDR1 is ENHRY and CDR2 is SYGVKD. CDR3 DNA: TGTGCCATCAGTAGGGACAGGGTATTCCCAGATACGCAGTATTTT. This sequence encodes CAISRDRVFPDTQYF.